This T cell receptor beta chain was retrieved from a study of blood T cell repertoires in COVID-19. Study-level background: Whether acute or convalescent, the COVID-19 samples came from the United States, Italy and Spain.

Libraries were prepared by immunoSEQ multiplex PCR; TCRdb keeps only in-frame clonotypes and omits some of them. The repertoire has 95,000 to 150,000 clones, about 85% of them found once; the top ten carry 12%. Looked up from germline, CDR1 is SGHKS and CDR2 is YYEKEE (reference sequence). Unmatched junction bases numbered 15, after V lost 4 bases and J lost 11 bases. CDR3 size: 15 residues. Sequences were obtained from peripheral blood. This sequence originates from a man aged 55 to 69 with acute or convalescent COVID-19. This chain uses TRBV5-5 with TRBJ1-1; 9 bases fit TRBD1. The CDR3 sequence is CASSLGTGLGLGAFF. The CDR3 DNA reads TGTGCCAGCAGCCTCGGGACAGGGTTAGGACTGGGGGCTTTCTTT.